The 30 T cell receptor beta chains reported below all come from one sample, sequenced in a study of T cells in Graves' hyperthyroidism and ophthalmopathy. TCR beta CDR3 regions were amplified from RNA. Researchers ran a first-round RT-PCR on the TCR CDR3 using the HTBI primer set. TCRdb independently ran MiXCR on the multiplex PCR reads; one entry per CDR3 protein. The table has hundreds of thousands of distinct CDR3 sequences, around 15% seen once; the top ten hold less than 15%. The source material was blood. All receptors derive from a man aged 18 to 30 with Graves' ophthalmopathy.

The sample holds many counts of this clonotype. The chain joins TRBV24-1 to TRBJ1-5; a possible D gene is TRBD1 (6 bases). Trimming took 2 bases from V and 4 from J, leaving 11 bases between them. The CDR3 consists of 15 residues. CDR1 is KGHDR and CDR2 is SFDVKD in the germline V gene. CDR3 region: CATSDSGQWNQPQHF. CDR3 DNA sequence: TGTGCCACCAGTGATTCGGGACAATGGAATCAGCCCCAGCATTTT.

This clonotype was counted a few times. The genes are TRBV6-1 and TRBJ2-1; 12 bases map to TRBD2. Germline V CDR1 and CDR2: MNHNS, SASEGT. J was trimmed by 7 bases and V by 7 bases; bases with no gene match: 8. CDR3 length: 15 residues. CDR3 protein: CASNPLAGGGNEQFF. The CDR3 DNA follows: TGTGCCAGCAATCCTCTAGCGGGGGGGGGGAATGAGCAGTTCTTC.

The V call is TRBV19, the J call TRBJ1-5, with D unresolved. Germline V gene lookup returns CDR1 LNHDA and CDR2 SQIVND (reference sequence). V lost 2 bases to trimming and J lost 0 bases, with 11 bases between them. The CDR3 extends over 16 amino acids. CDR3 loop: CASSISRRNSNQPQHF. For the CDR3, the DNA is TGTGCCAGTAGTATATCCCGCCGGAATAGCAATCAGCCCCAGCATTTT.

This clonotype has a count of ten or more. The chain joins TRBV27 to TRBJ1-4; D not resolved. Germline V gene sequence: CDR1 MNHEY, CDR2 SMNVEV (reference sequence). V lost 10 bases to trimming and J lost 0 bases, with 9 bases between them. The CDR3 runs to 13 residues. The CDR3 is CATQRTTNEKLFF. The CDR3 DNA is TGTGCCACCCAGAGGACAACTAATGAAAAACTGTTTTTT.

The chain uses TRBV20-1 and TRBJ2-7; the D call may be TRBD1 or TRBD2 (6 bases each). The CDR3 is 14 residues long. In germline, CDR1 is DFQATT, CDR2 SNEGSKA (reference sequence). Trimming stripped 5 bases from V and 6 bases from J, with 20 bases between. As DNA, the CDR3 is TGCAGTGCTCAAAGGGGGGTAGACTTGGGCGAGCAGTACTTC. This sequence encodes CSAQRGVDLGEQYF.

In this sample, this clonotype turned up a few times. The chain carries TRBV15 and TRBJ2-7, with 9 positions matching TRBD1. Germline V lookup: CDR1 LNHNV, CDR2 YYDKDF (reference sequence). The CDR3 spans 14 residues. V dropped 1 base and J dropped 3; count of bases not matched to a gene: 1. The CDR3 DNA reads TGTGCCACCAGCAGAGGGGACAGGGACTACGAGCAGTACTTC. Amino acid sequence: CATSRGDRDYEQYF.

Ten or more counts support this clonotype. The chain employs TRBV19 and TRBJ2-7; TRBD1 aligns across 9 bases. The J segment lost 2 bases and the V segment lost 4 bases, leaving 9 bases of the junction unmatched. The CDR3 is 16 amino acids. Germline V gene data show CDR1 as LNHDA and CDR2 as SQIVND (reference sequence). The CDR3 sequence: CASSTLGDRATYEQYF. The CDR3 coding sequence is TGTGCCAGTAGTACATTGGGGGACAGGGCTACCTACGAGCAGTACTTC.

This clonotype was found many times. The rearrangement links TRBV11-3 to TRBJ2-2; D is perhaps TRBD1 (5 bases). V was clipped by 1 base and J by 0 bases, with 9 bases between them. CDR1 and CDR2 from the germline V gene are SGHNT and YENEEA. CDR3 size: 16 residues. CDR3 amino acids: CASSLGTNANTGELFF. CDR3 DNA sequence: TGTGCCAGCAGCTTAGGGACAAACGCGAACACCGGGGAGCTGTTTTTT.

This clonotype was counted between two and nine times. The rearrangement joins TRBV4-1 to TRBJ1-5; TRBD1 agrees at 8 bases. There are 15 residues in the CDR3. The V and J ends lost 2 bases and 6 bases, in that order; junction bases with no gene match: 6. CDR1 is MGHRA, CDR2 YSYEKL, per germline. CDR3 amino acids: CASSQSGGAGQPQHF. CDR3 nucleotide sequence: TGCGCCAGCAGCCAATCAGGGGGCGCGGGTCAGCCCCAGCATTTT.

A word on this clonotype: One end of the junction does not line up with germline, which may come from a read error. V usage is TRBV20-1 and J usage is TRBJ1-3, with TRBD1 as a possible D gene (6 bases). Germline CDR1 DFQATT, CDR2 SNEGSKA (reference sequence). The CDR3 contains 13 residues. CDR3 coding DNA: TGCAGTGCTACCGCAGGGGTTGGAAACGCCATATATTTT. Translated: CSATAGVGNAIYF.

This clonotype was observed a few times. The CDR3 sequence is CASSSINSYNEQFF. For the CDR3, the DNA is TGTGCCAGCAGCAGCATAAACTCCTACAATGAGCAGTTCTTC. This sequence joins TRBV9 and TRBJ2-1; D gene unclear. In germline, CDR1 is SGDLS, CDR2 YYNGEE. The V gene lost 4 bases and the J gene lost 0 bases, with 8 bases spanning the gap. The CDR3 is made up of 14 amino acids. The variable domain in full, completed from reference TRBV9 and TRBJ2-1, reads DSGVTQTPKHLITATGQRVTLRCSPRSGDLSVYWYQQSLDQGLQFLIQYYNGEERAKGNILERFSAQQFPDLHSELNLSSLELGDSALYFCASSSINSYNEQFFGPGTRLTVL.

CDR3 region: CASSSDREKLFF. The CDR3 bases are TGTGCCAGCAGTTCTGACCGGGAAAAACTGTTTTTT. This rearrangement joins TRBV6-2 or TRBV6-3 to TRBJ1-4; no clear D. CDR3 length: 12 amino acids. Germline V lookup: CDR1 MNHEY, CDR2 SVGEGT. The germline V and J ends were trimmed by 4 bases and 8 bases, with 8 bases remaining between them.

This clonotype was counted at least ten times. The V gene is TRBV7-9, the J gene TRBJ2-3; no reliable D call. The CDR3 has 16 residues. Germline V gene lookup returns CDR1 SEHNR and CDR2 FQNEAQ (reference sequence). The ends were cut back, 3 bases at V and 5 bases at J, with 18 bases in the middle. The CDR3 DNA reads as TGTGCCAGCAGCTTCCCCGACGTAGTACCGGGAGATACGCAGTATTTT. It yields the protein CASSFPDVVPGDTQYF.

This clonotype was counted ten times or more. CDR3 nucleotide sequence: TGTGCCAGCAGCCCTTGGGACAGGGGGGACTATGGCTACACCTTC. Its translation: CASSPWDRGDYGYTF. The gene calls are TRBV3-1 and TRBJ1-2, with 11 bases aligning to TRBD1. Germline loops: CDR1 LGHDT, CDR2 YNNKEL (reference sequence). The length of the CDR3 is 15 residues. Trimming took 4 bases from V and 3 from J; bases not matched to a gene: 4.

The chain carries TRBV6-6 and TRBJ2-2; unclear D gene. This CDR3 contains 14 residues. Trimming cost V 1 base and J 2 bases, with 5 bases left between them. Germline V CDR1 and CDR2: MNHNY, SVGAGI (reference sequence). The CDR3: CASSYYANTGELFF. In nucleotides, the CDR3 is TGTGCCAGCAGTTACTACGCCAACACCGGGGAGCTGTTTTTT.

This clonotype has at least ten counts. This rearrangement joins TRBV20-1 to TRBJ1-5; D is possibly TRBD1 (5 bases). The germline CDR1 and CDR2 sequences are DFQATT and SNEGSKA (reference sequence). V gave up 4 bases and J gave up 0 bases, with 13 bases separating them. CDR3 length equals 15 residues. The CDR3 sequence is CSATVDSNSNQPQHF. The CDR3 coding sequence is TGCAGTGCTACCGTTGACAGTAATAGCAATCAGCCCCAGCATTTT.

A remark on this clonotype: This may be a read error: a much more frequent sequence differs by one nucleotide. The chain has TRBV12-3 or TRBV12-4 and TRBJ2-1, with 7 bases lining up with TRBD2. V shed 6 bases, J shed 6 bases, and the junction held 14 bases outside the gene matches. There are 16 residues in the CDR3. CDR3 amino acids: CASSRRRLAEGNEQFF. In DNA form, the CDR3 reads TGTGCCAGCAGCCGGAGGCGGCTAGCGGAGGGCAATGAGCAGTTCTTC.

In its sample, this clonotype was seen many times. The chain has TRBV20-1 and TRBJ2-2; D may correspond to TRBD1 or TRBD2 (7 bases each). The CDR3 runs 15 residues. Germline V gene data show CDR1 as DFQATT and CDR2 as SNEGSKA (reference sequence). Trimming took 6 bases from V and 3 from J, leaving 17 bases between them. Written as DNA, the CDR3 is TGCAGTGCCCGCCAGACAGGGAGGGACACCGGGGAGCTGTTTTTT. Translated: CSARQTGRDTGELFF.

The chain recombines TRBV25-1 with TRBJ1-2; 12 positions agree with TRBD1. V lost 7 bases, J lost 5 bases, and 11 bases stayed unmatched. The CDR3 runs 16 residues. CDR1 and CDR2 from the germline V gene are MGHDK and SYGVNS. For the CDR3, the DNA is TGTGCCAGCACCATATCGGGGACAGGGGGCGTTTATGGCTACACCTTC. This translates into CASTISGTGGVYGYTF.

Regarding this clonotype: This may be a read error: a much more frequent sequence differs by one nucleotide. J is TRBJ2-7 and V is TRBV3-1, with D possibly called TRBD1 or TRBD2 (6 bases each). This CDR3 contains 17 residues. Germline loops: CDR1 LGHDT, CDR2 YNNKEL (reference sequence). V was clipped by 4 bases and J by 0 bases, with 19 bases between them. Here the CDR3 DNA reads TGTGCCAGCAGCCCCAACGCCGGGGGCCTCTCCTCCTACGAGCAGTACTTC. It yields the protein CASSPNAGGLSSYEQYF.

Many counts were recorded for this clonotype. The chain recombines TRBV12-3 or TRBV12-4 with TRBJ1-2; a possible D gene is TRBD1 (6 bases). V was trimmed by 5 bases and J by 6 bases, leaving 22 bases between them. The CDR3 runs to 16 residues. The CDR3 here is CASSPAMTGPPHGYTF. The CDR3, as DNA: TGTGCCAGCAGTCCAGCAATGACAGGACCGCCACATGGCTACACCTTC.

This clonotype was detected ten times or more. V usage is TRBV11-2 and J usage is TRBJ2-5; the D call may be TRBD1 or TRBD2 (6 bases each). In germline, CDR1 is SGHAT, CDR2 FQNNGV. The V and J ends lost 4 bases and 5 bases respectively, with 14 bases between them. The CDR3 spans 14 residues. The CDR3 DNA reads TGTGCCAGCAGCTCGGGGGCTACTCGGGAGACCCAGTACTTC. It encodes CASSSGATRETQYF.

This clonotype came up a few times. The CDR3 coding sequence is TGTGCCACCAGTGATTTGGGGACAGGCAGACAAGAGACCCAGTACTTC. It is translated as CATSDLGTGRQETQYF. The rearrangement links TRBV24-1 to TRBJ2-5; 8 bases agree with TRBD1. The CDR3 length is 16 residues. V lost 0 bases to trimming and J lost 2 bases; unmatched junction nucleotides: 4. Germline V gene lookup returns CDR1 KGHDR and CDR2 SFDVKD.

This clonotype was picked up many times. The V gene is TRBV6-2 or TRBV6-3, the J gene TRBJ2-7; 9 positions agree with TRBD1. Germline V gene data show CDR1 as MNHEY and CDR2 as SVGEGT. This CDR3 contains 14 residues. The junction had 5 bases not matched to a gene; V was cut back by 5 bases and J by 3 bases. The CDR3 DNA reads as TGTGCCAGCAGTGCCGGGACAGGGTACTACGAGCAGTACTTC. It codes for CASSAGTGYYEQYF.

This clonotype was seen only a few times. This chain uses TRBV6-5 with TRBJ1-1; no reliable D call. Looked up from germline, CDR1 is MNHEY and CDR2 is SVGAGI. This CDR3 is built from 14 residues. The V and J ends lost 2 bases and 1 base respectively, with 8 bases between them. CDR3 nucleotide sequence: TGTGCCAGCAGTTACAGGGAGGGGAACACTGAAGCTTTCTTT. Its translation: CASSYREGNTEAFF.

This clonotype was recorded at least ten times. The genes are TRBV7-9 and TRBJ1-1, with no clear D. The CDR3 contains 14 residues. V was shortened by 4 bases and J by 3 bases, with 12 bases between the two germline ends. Per germline, CDR1 SEHNR and CDR2 FQNEAQ (reference sequence). The CDR3 reads CASSSLSGYTEAFF. The CDR3 DNA sequence: TGTGCCAGCAGCTCGCTGTCGGGCTACACTGAAGCTTTCTTT.

The chain carries TRBV9 and TRBJ1-6; unclear D gene. Germline CDR1 and CDR2: SGDLS and YYNGEE. CDR3 size: 14 residues. V shed 0 bases and J shed 5 bases, with 6 bases lying between them. CDR3: CASSVVGDNSPLHF. The CDR3 bases are TGTGCCAGCAGCGTAGTCGGGGATAATTCACCCCTCCACTTT.

This clonotype was picked up many times. This chain joins TRBV2 and TRBJ1-2; D gene unclear. The V gene lost 6 bases and the J gene lost 4 bases, with 15 bases spanning the gap. Germline CDR1 is SNHLY and CDR2 is FYNNEI. This CDR3 is built from 14 residues. The CDR3 protein is CASRETSSSYGYTF. In nucleotides, the CDR3 is TGTGCCAGCAGGGAGACCTCCTCTAGCTATGGCTACACCTTC.

This clonotype showed up many times. This chain joins TRBV2 and TRBJ2-5; D perhaps matches TRBD1 (6 bases). Germline CDR1 SNHLY, CDR2 FYNNEI. V shed 11 bases and J shed 1 base, with 8 bases lying between them. The CDR3 is 11 residues long. CDR3 loop: CASGVQETQYF. CDR3 nucleotides: TGTGCCTCAGGGGTCCAAGAGACCCAGTACTTC.

In this sample, this clonotype turned up a few times. This chain links TRBV19 with TRBJ2-1; 13 bases fit TRBD2. V lost 5 bases, J lost 7 bases, and 11 bases stayed unmatched. This CDR3 region has 17 residues. Per the germline V gene, CDR1 is LNHDA and CDR2 is SQIVND (reference sequence). The CDR3 here is CASSLRLAGGVGNEQFF. For the CDR3, the DNA is TGTGCCAGTAGTCTCCGACTAGCGGGAGGTGTGGGGAATGAGCAGTTCTTC.